This TCR beta chain was recovered during a study of early stage breast cancer tumors. Background on the study: Most invasive tumors, about 70% of the 16, were ER+/PR+/HER2-.

In its sample, this clone was seen once. Sequenced by immunoSEQ multiplex PCR; TCRdb stores in-frame clones only, minus some. The sample holds 20,000 to 25,000 clones, roughly 67% seen once. Sequences were obtained from breast tumor tissue. This receptor was identified in a person aged 60 to 70 with breast cancer.

CDR3 in DNA: TGTGCCAGCAGTTTACGGCCAGGGGCGAACACTGAAGCTTTCTTT. Encoded protein: CASSLRPGANTEAFF. The V call is TRBV27, the J call TRBJ1-1; TRBD1 is a possible D gene (6 bases). Per the germline V gene, CDR1 is MNHEY and CDR2 is SMNVEV (reference sequence). The CDR3 length is 15 residues. V was cut by 2 bases and J by 1 base, with 11 bases left in between.